The next 24 T cell receptor beta chains were all read from a single sample in a study of T-cell reconstitution after alpha-beta-depleted transplantation in children. Unique molecular identifiers were incorporated during preparation of the TCRbeta library. TCRdb reprocessed the PCR reads with MiXCR, giving one entry per CDR3 protein. The sample records 500,000 to 600,000 distinct CDR3 sequences, roughly 18% being singletons. Specimen: PBMCs from the stem cell graft donor, collected from the stem cell graft. The receptors derive from a human donor who donated a stem cell graft to a child with acute lymphoblastic leukemia.

V is TRBV5-1 and J is TRBJ2-5; D is undetermined. The V gene lost 0 bases and the J gene lost 5 bases, with 14 bases spanning the gap. The CDR3 runs to 15 residues. Germline CDR1 SGHRS, CDR2 YFSETQ. The CDR3 spells CASSLVGSYGETQYF. CDR3 in DNA: TGCGCCAGCAGCTTGGTAGGATCATATGGGGAGACCCAGTACTTC.

The chain carries TRBV4-1 and TRBJ2-3; TRBD1 matches at 10 bases. The CDR3 loop spans 18 amino acids. CDR1 MGHRA and CDR2 YSYEKL come from the germline V gene. V was clipped by 0 bases and J by 1 base; unmatched bases: 7. As DNA, the CDR3 is TGCGCCAGCAGCCAAGAACTATCAGACAGGGGGCGCACAGATACGCAGTATTTT. It yields the protein CASSQELSDRGRTDTQYF.

This chain joins TRBV29-1 and TRBJ2-3, with D possibly TRBD1 on 5 matching bases. CDR3 length equals 13 residues. Germline CDR1 reads SQVTM; CDR2 reads ANQGSEA. V dropped 7 bases and J dropped 2 bases, with 13 bases sitting between them. Here the CDR3 reads CSGGPTNTDTQYF. The CDR3 DNA is TGCAGCGGGGGCCCTACAAACACAGATACGCAGTATTTT.

This clonotype came up a few times. V and J are TRBV7-8 and TRBJ2-1; D not certain. The CDR3 is 18 residues long. Trimming left V 0 bases short and J 2 bases short, with 17 bases between. The germline gives CDR1 SGHVS, CDR2 FQNEAQ. The CDR3 bases are TGTGCCAGCAGCTTAGCAAGTTACTTACTTTATGCCTACAATGAGCAGTTCTTC. Translation gives CASSLASYLLYAYNEQFF.

This clonotype has more than one count but fewer than ten. The chain uses TRBV7-9 and TRBJ2-7; 13 bases line up with TRBD2. The CDR3 spans 15 residues. Germline V lookup: CDR1 SEHNR, CDR2 FQNEAQ (reference sequence). The V gene end was trimmed by 5 bases and the J gene end by 5 bases; junction bases not matched to a gene: 6. CDR3 sequence (DNA): TGTGCCAGCAGCCCAGGACTAGCGGGAGACGACGAGCAGTACTTC. This encodes CASSPGLAGDDEQYF. Together with reference TRBV7-9 and TRBJ2-7, the CDR3 gives the full variable domain: DTGVSQNPRHKITKRGQNVTFRCDPISEHNRLYWYRQTLGQGPEFLTYFQNEAQLEKSRLLSDRFSAERPKGSFSTLEIQRTEQGDSAMYLCASSPGLAGDDEQYFGPGTRLTVT.

The chain employs TRBV5-1 and TRBJ2-3, with D possibly TRBD1 on 5 matching bases. Trimming took 4 bases from V and 0 from J, leaving 9 bases between them. CDR1 is SGHRS, CDR2 YFSETQ, per germline. This CDR3 has 14 amino acids. This CDR3 reads CASSRQSSTDTQYF. As DNA, the CDR3 is TGCGCCAGCAGCCGACAGTCTAGCACAGATACGCAGTATTTT.

The table lists this clonotype with a few counts. The chain recombines TRBV7-6 with TRBJ2-1; weak D call: TRBD2 (6 bases). The CDR3 spans 15 residues. V shed 5 bases and J shed 8 bases, with 19 bases lying between them. The germline CDR1 and CDR2 sequences are SGHVS and FNYEAQ. The chain's CDR3 is CASSPRLALLDEQFF. CDR3 coding DNA: TGTGCCAGCAGCCCACGGCTAGCGCTTCTCGATGAGCAGTTCTTC.

The chain links TRBV29-1 to TRBJ2-3; 9 bases map to TRBD2. Looked up from germline, CDR1 is SQVTM and CDR2 is ANQGSEA. CDR3 size: 15 residues. Trimming removed 5 bases from V and 1 base from J; junction bases left unmatched: 7. CDR3 region: CSVTRAGGGTDTQYF. The CDR3 region has the DNA TGCAGCGTTACCCGAGCGGGAGGAGGCACAGATACGCAGTATTTT.

This sequence joins TRBV5-1 and TRBJ1-1; D not certain. This CDR3 spans 15 amino acids. CDR1 and CDR2 from the germline V gene are SGHRS and YFSETQ. Trimming left V 0 bases short and J 3 bases short, with 12 bases between. The CDR3 region is CASSLGLPGDTEAFF. The CDR3 bases are TGCGCCAGCAGCTTGGGTCTTCCTGGGGACACTGAAGCTTTCTTT.

This clonotype has a handful of counts. This chain connects TRBV27 to TRBJ2-3, with 7 bases matching TRBD2. The J segment lost 3 bases and the V segment lost 2 bases, leaving 11 bases of the junction unmatched. Germline V CDR1 and CDR2: MNHEY, SMNVEV (reference sequence). The CDR3 length is 17 residues. CDR3 coding DNA: TGTGCCAGCAGTTTAGTTGGTGGGAGGGCCGGTACAGATACGCAGTATTTT. Translating it yields CASSLVGGRAGTDTQYF.

The chain is built from TRBV28 and TRBJ2-1, with D unclear. Germline V gene data show CDR1 as MDHEN and CDR2 as SYDVKM. Trimming left V 10 bases short and J 0 bases short, with 13 bases between. The CDR3 runs to 14 residues. DNA for the CDR3: TGTGCCACTCGACCGCCCGGCTCCTACAATGAGCAGTTCTTC. Its protein product is CATRPPGSYNEQFF.

The V call is TRBV27, the J call TRBJ2-7; D is uncertain. Germline V gene lookup returns CDR1 MNHEY and CDR2 SMNVEV (reference sequence). The CDR3 covers 14 residues. V lost 8 bases and J 7 bases, leaving 21 bases between the germline ends. DNA of the CDR3: TGTGCCAGCTCTTCGGGCCATCGATCGTGGGAGCAGTACTTC. Translating it yields CASSSGHRSWEQYF.

This sequence joins TRBV12-3 or TRBV12-4 and TRBJ2-7, with a weak D call TRBD2 (6 bases). The CDR3 loop spans 13 amino acids. The V end was cut by 9 bases, the J end by 3 bases, with 15 bases between. Here the CDR3 reads CASCWGVDYEQYF. In DNA, the CDR3 is TGTGCCAGTTGCTGGGGGGTTGACTACGAGCAGTACTTC.

The V call is TRBV2, the J call TRBJ2-7; D is ambiguous. Germline V gene lookup returns CDR1 SNHLY and CDR2 FYNNEI. The CDR3 contains 15 residues. V lost 6 bases, J lost 3 bases, and 18 bases lay in between. The CDR3 reads CASSEAQQPFYEQYF. The CDR3, as DNA: TGTGCCAGCAGCGAGGCACAGCAGCCGTTCTACGAGCAGTACTTC.

The rearrangement uses TRBV27 and TRBJ2-3; the match to TRBD2 covers 12 bases. The germline V gene has CDR1 MNHEY and CDR2 SMNVEV (reference sequence). Trimming removed 2 bases from V and 1 base from J; junction bases left unmatched: 7. There are 18 residues in the CDR3. The CDR3 reads CASSLKLAGGLRTDTQYF. The CDR3 region has the DNA TGTGCCAGCAGTTTAAAACTAGCGGGAGGCTTGCGCACAGATACGCAGTATTTT.

The chain combines TRBV12-3 or TRBV12-4 with TRBJ2-2, with D unresolved. Trimming took 4 bases from V and 6 from J, leaving 6 bases between them. The CDR3 contains 12 residues. CDR3 bases: TGTGCCAGCAGTTCTAAACCCGGGGAGCTGTTTTTT. It specifies CASSSKPGELFF.

The chain joins TRBV11-2 to TRBJ2-1, with a possible D match to TRBD2 (6 bases). The CDR3 is 17 residues long. V was shortened by 5 bases and J by 3 bases, with 20 bases between the two germline ends. Per the germline V gene, CDR1 is SGHAT and CDR2 is FQNNGV. The CDR3 region is CASSLGTLPGNYNEQFF. The DNA for the CDR3 is TGTGCCAGCAGCCTTGGGACTCTCCCGGGAAACTACAATGAGCAGTTCTTC. The full variable domain, its missing parts supplied by reference TRBV11-2 and TRBJ2-1, is EAGVAQSPRYKIIEKRQSVAFWCNPISGHATLYWYQQILGQGPKLLIQFQNNGVVDDSQLPKDRFSAERLKGVDSTLKIQPAKLEDSAVYLCASSLGTLPGNYNEQFFGPGTRLTVL.

CDR3 sequence (DNA): TGCGCCAGCAGTACCTCAAATAGCAATCAGCCCCAGCATTTT. Translated, it gives CASSTSNSNQPQHF. The chain couples TRBV4-1 to TRBJ1-5; D call uncertain. The CDR3 contains 14 residues. The V gene lost 6 bases and the J gene lost 0 bases, with 9 bases spanning the gap. Germline V gives CDR1 MGHRA, CDR2 YSYEKL.

This clonotype was counted between two and nine times. This CDR3 reads CASSTRRGEGHTGELFF. CDR3 DNA sequence: TGTGCCAGCAGCACAAGGAGGGGTGAGGGCCACACCGGGGAGCTGTTTTTT. The chain joins TRBV9 to TRBJ2-2, with D tentatively TRBD2 (6 bases). The CDR3 contains 17 residues. The germline V and J ends were trimmed by 4 bases and 3 bases, with 19 bases remaining between them. Germline CDR1 reads SGDLS; CDR2 reads YYNGEE.

This clonotype was counted only a few times. This chain uses TRBV10-3 with TRBJ2-7, with D perhaps TRBD1 or TRBD2 (5 bases each). CDR3 length: 19 residues. V shed 4 bases and J shed 7 bases, with 32 bases lying between them. Per germline, CDR1 ENHRY and CDR2 SYGVKD. Here the CDR3 reads CAISARQGLFQQGRREQYF. For the CDR3, the DNA is TGTGCCATCAGTGCTAGGCAGGGCCTCTTTCAGCAGGGTAGGAGGGAGCAGTACTTC.

This chain joins TRBV11-1 and TRBJ2-7; TRBD2 agrees at 9 bases. Germline CDR1 is SGHAT and CDR2 is FQDESV (reference sequence). This CDR3 has 20 amino acids. Germline trimming cut 0 bases from V and 0 bases from J; bases unmatched to any gene: 15. The CDR3 loop is CASSLALGSGSFPSSYEQYF. CDR3 nucleotide sequence: TGTGCCAGCAGCTTAGCGCTGGGTAGCGGGAGTTTCCCGAGCTCCTACGAGCAGTACTTC.

As regards this clonotype: At one end the junction does not follow the germline gene, possibly because of a read error. The chain uses TRBV5-1 and TRBJ2-7; maybe TRBD2 (6 bases). The length of the CDR3 is 14 residues. Germline CDR1 SGHRS, CDR2 YFSETQ. CDR3 protein: CASSPNRDSDEQYF. DNA for the CDR3: TGCGCCAGCAGCCCGAACCGGGACTCCGACGAGCAGTACTTC.

J is TRBJ2-7 and V is TRBV20-1, with D maybe TRBD2 (5 bases). Looked up from germline, CDR1 is DFQATT and CDR2 is SNEGSKA (reference sequence). The CDR3 contains 12 residues. Trimming cost V 6 bases and J 2 bases, with 11 bases left between them. CDR3 DNA sequence: TGCAGTGCCCCGGACTCCACCTACGAGCAGTACTTC. This translates into CSAPDSTYEQYF.

The chain recombines TRBV4-1 with TRBJ1-2; maybe TRBD1 (6 bases). The length of the CDR3 is 14 residues. The V gene lost 2 bases and the J gene lost 6 bases, with 13 bases spanning the gap. From germline, CDR1 is MGHRA and CDR2 YSYEKL. CDR3 DNA: TGCGCCAGCAGCCAACTCAGGGGAGAGGATGGCTACACCTTC. Amino acids: CASSQLRGEDGYTF.